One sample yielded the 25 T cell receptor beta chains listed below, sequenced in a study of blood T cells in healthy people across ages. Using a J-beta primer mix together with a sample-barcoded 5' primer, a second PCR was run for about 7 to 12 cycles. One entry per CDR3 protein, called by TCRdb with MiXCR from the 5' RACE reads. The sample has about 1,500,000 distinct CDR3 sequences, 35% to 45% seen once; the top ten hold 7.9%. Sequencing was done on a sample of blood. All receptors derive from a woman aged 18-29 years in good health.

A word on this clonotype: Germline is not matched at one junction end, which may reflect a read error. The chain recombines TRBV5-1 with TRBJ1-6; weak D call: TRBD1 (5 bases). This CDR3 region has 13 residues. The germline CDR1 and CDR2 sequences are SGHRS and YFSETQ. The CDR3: CASGGEANSPPHF. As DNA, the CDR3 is TGCGCCAGCGGAGGGGAGGCTAATTCACCCCCCCACTTT.

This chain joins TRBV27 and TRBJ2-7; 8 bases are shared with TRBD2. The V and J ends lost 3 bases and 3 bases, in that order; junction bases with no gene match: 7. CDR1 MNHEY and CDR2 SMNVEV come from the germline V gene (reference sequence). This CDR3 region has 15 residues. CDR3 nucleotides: TGTGCCAGCAGTTTCGGGGGACTAGAACTCTACGAGCAGTACTTC. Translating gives CASSFGGLELYEQYF.

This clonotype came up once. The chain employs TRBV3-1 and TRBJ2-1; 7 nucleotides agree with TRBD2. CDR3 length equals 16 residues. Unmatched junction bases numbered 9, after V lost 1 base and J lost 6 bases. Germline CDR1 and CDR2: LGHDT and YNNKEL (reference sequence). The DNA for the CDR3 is TGTGCCAGCAGCCAAGCTGGGGCTAGCGGAAGCAATGAGCAGTTCTTC. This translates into CASSQAGASGSNEQFF.

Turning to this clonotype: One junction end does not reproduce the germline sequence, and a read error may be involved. The CDR3 region is CAIGSGEAQYF. CDR3 nucleotide sequence: TGTGCCATCGGCAGTGGAGAGGCCCAGTACTTC. The chain combines TRBV10-3 with TRBJ2-5; D is unresolved. CDR3 length: 11 amino acids. Germline V gene lookup returns CDR1 ENHRY and CDR2 SYGVKD.

The CDR3 loop reads CASATGSLGNEQFF. CDR3 DNA sequence: TGTGCCAGCGCCACGGGGTCCCTCGGCAATGAGCAGTTCTTC. J is TRBJ2-1 and V is TRBV7-8; a possible D gene is TRBD2 (5 bases). The CDR3 sequence is 14 residues long. The germline V gene encodes CDR1 SGHVS and CDR2 FQNEAQ. The V gene lost 8 bases and the J gene lost 6 bases, with 17 bases spanning the gap.

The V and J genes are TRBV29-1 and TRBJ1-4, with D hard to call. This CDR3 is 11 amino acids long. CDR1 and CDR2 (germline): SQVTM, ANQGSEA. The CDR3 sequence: CSTGTNEKLFF. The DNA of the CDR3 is TGCAGTACGGGAACTAATGAAAAACTGTTTTTT.

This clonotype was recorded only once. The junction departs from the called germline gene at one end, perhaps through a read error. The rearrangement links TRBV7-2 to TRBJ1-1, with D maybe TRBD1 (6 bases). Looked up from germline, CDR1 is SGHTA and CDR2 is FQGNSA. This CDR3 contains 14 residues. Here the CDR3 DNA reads TGTGTCAGCAGCTACTACAGGGAGAGCACTGAAGCTTTCTTT. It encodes CVSSYYRESTEAFF.

In nucleotides, the CDR3 is TGCAGTGCTAGAGATAACCCTAGCGGGAGGGCCCATGAGCAGTTCTTC. As protein: CSARDNPSGRAHEQFF. The chain employs TRBV20-1 and TRBJ2-1, with 12 bases fitting TRBD2. CDR3 length equals 16 residues. V dropped 0 bases and J dropped 8; count of bases not matched to a gene: 8. Per germline, CDR1 DFQATT and CDR2 SNEGSKA (reference sequence).

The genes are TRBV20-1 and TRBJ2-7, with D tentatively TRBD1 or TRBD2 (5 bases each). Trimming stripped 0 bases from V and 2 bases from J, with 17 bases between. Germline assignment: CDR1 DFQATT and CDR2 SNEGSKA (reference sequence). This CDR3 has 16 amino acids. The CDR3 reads CSARDVRDRVTYEQYF. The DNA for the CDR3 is TGCAGTGCTAGAGATGTGAGGGACCGAGTAACCTACGAGCAGTACTTC.

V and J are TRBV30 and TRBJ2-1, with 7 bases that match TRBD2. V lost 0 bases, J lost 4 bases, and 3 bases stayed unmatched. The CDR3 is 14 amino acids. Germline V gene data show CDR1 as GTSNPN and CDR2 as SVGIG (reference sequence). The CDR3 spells CAWSVSGDYNEQFF. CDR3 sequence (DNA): TGTGCCTGGAGTGTCAGCGGGGATTACAATGAGCAGTTCTTC.

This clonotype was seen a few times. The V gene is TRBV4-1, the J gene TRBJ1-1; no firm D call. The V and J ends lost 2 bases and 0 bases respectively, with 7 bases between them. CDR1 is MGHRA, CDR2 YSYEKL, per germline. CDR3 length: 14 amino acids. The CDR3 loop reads CASSQIGLNTEAFF. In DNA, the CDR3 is TGCGCCAGCAGCCAAATCGGTCTGAACACTGAAGCTTTCTTT.

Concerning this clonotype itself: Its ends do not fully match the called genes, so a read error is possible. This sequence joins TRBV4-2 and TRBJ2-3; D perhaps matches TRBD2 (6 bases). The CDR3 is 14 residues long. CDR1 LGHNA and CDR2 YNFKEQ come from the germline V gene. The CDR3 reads CAGSSGLRTDTQYF. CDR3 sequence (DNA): TGTGCCGGCAGCTCGGGACTCCGGACAGATACGCAGTATTTT.

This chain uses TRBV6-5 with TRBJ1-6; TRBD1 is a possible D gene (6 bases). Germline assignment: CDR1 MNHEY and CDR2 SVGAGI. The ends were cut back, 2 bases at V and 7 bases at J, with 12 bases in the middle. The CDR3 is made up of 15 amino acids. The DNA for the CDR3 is TGTGCCAGCAGTTACCGGGACACTCACAATTCACCCCTCCACTTT. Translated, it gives CASSYRDTHNSPLHF.

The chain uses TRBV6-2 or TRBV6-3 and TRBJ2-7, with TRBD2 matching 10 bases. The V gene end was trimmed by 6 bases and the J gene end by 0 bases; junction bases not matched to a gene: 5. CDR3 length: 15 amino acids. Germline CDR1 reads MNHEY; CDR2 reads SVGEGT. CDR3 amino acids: CASRESGRASYEQYF. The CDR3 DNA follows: TGTGCCAGCAGAGAGAGCGGGAGGGCCTCCTACGAGCAGTACTTC.

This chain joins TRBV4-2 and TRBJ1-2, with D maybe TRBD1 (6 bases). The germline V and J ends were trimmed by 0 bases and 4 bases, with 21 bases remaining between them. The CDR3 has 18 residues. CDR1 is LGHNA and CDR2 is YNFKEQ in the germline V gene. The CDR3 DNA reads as TGTGCCAGCAGCCAAGAGTGGGACACCTCCTACGGTAGCTATGGCTACACCTTC. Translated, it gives CASSQEWDTSYGSYGYTF.

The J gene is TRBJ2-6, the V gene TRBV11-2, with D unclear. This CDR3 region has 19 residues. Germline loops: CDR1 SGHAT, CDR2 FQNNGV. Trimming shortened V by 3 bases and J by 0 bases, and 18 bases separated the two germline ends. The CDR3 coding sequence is TGTGCCAGCAGCTTTAACGGAAACAGCCTTCCCTCTGGGGCCAACGTCCTGACTTTC. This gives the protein CASSFNGNSLPSGANVLTF.

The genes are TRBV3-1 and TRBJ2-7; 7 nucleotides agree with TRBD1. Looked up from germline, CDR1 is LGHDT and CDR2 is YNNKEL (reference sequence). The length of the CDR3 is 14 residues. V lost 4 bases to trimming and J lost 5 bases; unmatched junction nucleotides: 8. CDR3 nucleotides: TGTGCCAGCAGCCTAAGGGACAGTCTAAACGAGCAGTACTTC. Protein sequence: CASSLRDSLNEQYF.

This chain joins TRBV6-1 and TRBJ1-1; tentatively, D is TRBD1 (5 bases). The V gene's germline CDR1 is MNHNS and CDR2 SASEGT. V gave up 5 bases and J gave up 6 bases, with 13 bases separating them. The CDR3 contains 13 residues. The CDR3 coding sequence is TGTGCCAGCAGTCTAATCCGGGACGCTGAAGCTTTCTTT. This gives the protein CASSLIRDAEAFF.

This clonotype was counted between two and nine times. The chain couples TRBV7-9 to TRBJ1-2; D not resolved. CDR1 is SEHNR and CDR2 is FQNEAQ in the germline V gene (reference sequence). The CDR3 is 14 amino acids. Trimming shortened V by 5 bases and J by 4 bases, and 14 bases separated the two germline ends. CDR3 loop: CASSLLRVPYGYTF. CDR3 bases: TGTGCCAGCAGCCTCCTTAGGGTACCCTATGGCTACACCTTC.

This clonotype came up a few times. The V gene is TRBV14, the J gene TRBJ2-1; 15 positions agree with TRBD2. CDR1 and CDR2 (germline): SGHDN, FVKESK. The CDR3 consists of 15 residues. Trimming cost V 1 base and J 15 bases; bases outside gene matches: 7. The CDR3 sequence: CASSQAGTSGRFLFF. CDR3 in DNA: TGTGCCAGCAGCCAAGCCGGGACTAGCGGGAGGTTCCTGTTCTTC.

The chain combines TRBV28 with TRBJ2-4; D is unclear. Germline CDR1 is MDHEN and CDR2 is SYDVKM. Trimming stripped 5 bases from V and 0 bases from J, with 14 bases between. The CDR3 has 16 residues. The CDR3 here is CASSQTRNLAKNIQYF. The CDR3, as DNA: TGTGCCAGCAGTCAGACAAGGAACTTAGCCAAAAACATTCAGTACTTC.

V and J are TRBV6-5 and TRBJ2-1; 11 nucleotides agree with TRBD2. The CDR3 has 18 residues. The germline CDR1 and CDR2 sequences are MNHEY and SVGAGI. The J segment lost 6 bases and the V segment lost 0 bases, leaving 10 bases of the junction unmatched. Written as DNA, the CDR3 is TGTGCCAGCAGTTACTCGCAATCCGGGACTAGCGGACTCAATGAGCAGTTCTTC. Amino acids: CASSYSQSGTSGLNEQFF.

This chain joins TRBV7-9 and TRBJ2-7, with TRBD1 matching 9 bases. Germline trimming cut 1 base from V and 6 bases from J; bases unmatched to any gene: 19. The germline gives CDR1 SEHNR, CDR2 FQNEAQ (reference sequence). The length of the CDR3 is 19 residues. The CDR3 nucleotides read TGTGCCAGCAGCTTAGTGCGGGACAGGGCTTTAGAAAGGCGTGGCGAGCAGTACTTC. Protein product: CASSLVRDRALERRGEQYF.

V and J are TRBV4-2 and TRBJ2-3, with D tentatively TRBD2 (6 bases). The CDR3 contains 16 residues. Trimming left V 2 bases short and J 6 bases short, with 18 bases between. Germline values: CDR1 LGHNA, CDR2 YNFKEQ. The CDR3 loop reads CASSQSGPGRGDTQYF. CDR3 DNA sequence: TGTGCCAGCAGCCAATCAGGCCCGGGCCGGGGGGATACGCAGTATTTT.

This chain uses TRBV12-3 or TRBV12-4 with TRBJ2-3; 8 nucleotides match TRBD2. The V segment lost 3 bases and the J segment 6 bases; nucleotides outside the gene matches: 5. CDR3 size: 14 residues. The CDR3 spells CASSFGGAEDTQYF. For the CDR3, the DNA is TGTGCCAGCAGTTTCGGGGGGGCAGAGGATACGCAGTATTTT.